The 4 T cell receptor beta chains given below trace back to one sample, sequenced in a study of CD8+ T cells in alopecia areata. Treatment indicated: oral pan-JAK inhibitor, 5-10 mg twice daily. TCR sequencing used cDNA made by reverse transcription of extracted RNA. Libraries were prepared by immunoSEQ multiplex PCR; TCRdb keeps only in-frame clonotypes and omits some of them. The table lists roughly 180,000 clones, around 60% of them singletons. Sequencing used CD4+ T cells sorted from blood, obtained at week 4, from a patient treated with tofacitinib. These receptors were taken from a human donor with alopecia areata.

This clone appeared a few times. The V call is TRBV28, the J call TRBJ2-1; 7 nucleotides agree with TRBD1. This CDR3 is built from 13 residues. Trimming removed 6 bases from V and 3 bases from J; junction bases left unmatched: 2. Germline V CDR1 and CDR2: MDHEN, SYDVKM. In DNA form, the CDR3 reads TGTGCCAGCAGAAGGGACAGCTACAATGAGCAGTTCTTC. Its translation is CASRRDSYNEQFF. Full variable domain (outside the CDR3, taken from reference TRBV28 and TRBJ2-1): DVKVTQSSRYLVKRTGEKVFLECVQDMDHENMFWYRQDPGLGLRLIYFSYDVKMKEKGDIPEGYSVSREKKERFSLILESASTNQTSMYLCASRRDSYNEQFFGPGTRLTVL.

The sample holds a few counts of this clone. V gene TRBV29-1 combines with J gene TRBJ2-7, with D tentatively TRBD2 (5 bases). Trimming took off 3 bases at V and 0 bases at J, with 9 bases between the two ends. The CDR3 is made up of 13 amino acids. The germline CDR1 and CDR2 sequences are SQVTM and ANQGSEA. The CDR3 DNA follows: TGCAGCGTTGAGCGGGCAGTCTCCTACGAGCAGTACTTC. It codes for CSVERAVSYEQYF.

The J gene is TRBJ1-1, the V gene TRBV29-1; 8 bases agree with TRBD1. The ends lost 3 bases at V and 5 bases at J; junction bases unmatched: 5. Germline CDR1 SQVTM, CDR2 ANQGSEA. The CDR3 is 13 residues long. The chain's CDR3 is CSVERQGRTEAFF. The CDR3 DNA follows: TGCAGCGTTGAGAGACAGGGGAGGACTGAAGCTTTCTTT.

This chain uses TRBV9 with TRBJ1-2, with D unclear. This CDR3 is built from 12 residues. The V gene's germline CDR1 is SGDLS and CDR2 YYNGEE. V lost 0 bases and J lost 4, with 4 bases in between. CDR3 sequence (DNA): TGTGCCAGCAGCGTAGCTGGCTATGGCTACACCTTC. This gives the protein CASSVAGYGYTF.